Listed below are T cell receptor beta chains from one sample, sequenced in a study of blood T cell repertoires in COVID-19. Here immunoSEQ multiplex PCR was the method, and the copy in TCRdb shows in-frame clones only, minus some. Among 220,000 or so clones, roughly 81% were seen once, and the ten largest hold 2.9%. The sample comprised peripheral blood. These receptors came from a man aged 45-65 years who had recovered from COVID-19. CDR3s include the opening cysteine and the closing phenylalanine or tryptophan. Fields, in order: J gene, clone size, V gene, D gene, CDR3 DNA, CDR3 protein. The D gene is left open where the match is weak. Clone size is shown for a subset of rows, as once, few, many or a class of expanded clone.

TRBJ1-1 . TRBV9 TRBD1 TGTGCCAGCAGCCCCAGGACAGGGAATACTGAAGCTTTCTTT CASSPRTGNTEAFF
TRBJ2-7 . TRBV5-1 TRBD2 TGCGCCAGCAGCCTATGGGACTATCCCTCCTACGAGCAGTACTTC CASSLWDYPSYEQYF
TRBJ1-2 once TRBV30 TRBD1 TGTGCCTGGATCAGGACAGGGGGTTTCACCTTC CAWIRTGGFTF
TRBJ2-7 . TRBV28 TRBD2 TGTGCCAGCAGTCTTAGCGGGAGGGCCTCCGGCTACGAGCAGTACTTC CASSLSGRASGYEQYF
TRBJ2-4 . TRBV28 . TGTGCCAGCAGTTCACTAGGGTACATTCAGTACTTC CASSSLGYIQYF
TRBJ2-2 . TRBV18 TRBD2 TGTGCCAGCTCACCAGCCGGAGGGGTGATAGCGGGAGCAAATACCGGGGAGCTGTTTTTT CASSPAGGVIAGANTGELFF
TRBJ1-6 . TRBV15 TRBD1 TGTGCCACCAGCAGAGAGACAGGGACAGGATCACCCCTCCACTTT CATSRETGTGSPLHF
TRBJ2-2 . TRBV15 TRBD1 TGTGCCACCAGCAGACGGACAGGAGCAACCGGGGAGCTGTTTTTT CATSRRTGATGELFF
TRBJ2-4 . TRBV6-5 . TGTGCCAGCAGTTACTCGAGGAACACGAAGAAAAACATTCAGTACTTC CASSYSRNTKKNIQYF
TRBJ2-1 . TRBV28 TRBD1 TGTGCCAGCAGTGGGGCCGGGACAGGGGTGAGGGATGAGCAGTTCTTC CASSGAGTGVRDEQFF
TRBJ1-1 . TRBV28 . TGTGCCAGCAGTTTTTTGACTCCGAACACTGAAGCTTTCTTT CASSFLTPNTEAFF
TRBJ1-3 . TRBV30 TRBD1 TGTGCCTGGAGTGGACAGGGCCTCTCTGGAAACACCATATATTTT CAWSGQGLSGNTIYF
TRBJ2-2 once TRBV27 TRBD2 TGTGCCAGCAGCCCGACGGCTCGACTAGCGGAACAACCTCACACCGGGGAGCTGTTTTTT CASSPTARLAEQPHTGELFF
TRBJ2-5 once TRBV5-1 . TGCGCCAGCAGCTTGGAGGCAGGGAACCAAGAGACCCAGTACTTC CASSLEAGNQETQYF
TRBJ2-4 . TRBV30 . TGTGCCTGGAACGGGGTTGGGGCCAAAAACATTCAGTACTTC CAWNGVGAKNIQYF
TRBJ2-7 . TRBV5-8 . TGTGCCAGCAGCCTTTCGTCCTACGAGCAGTACTTC CASSLSSYEQYF
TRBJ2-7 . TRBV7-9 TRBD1 TGTGCCAGCAGCAACGGCGGGACAGGCTTCGAGGAGCAGTACTTC CASSNGGTGFEEQYF
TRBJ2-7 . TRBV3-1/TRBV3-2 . TGTGCCAGCAGCCCTGGAGGGTCGAGGTTGTACGAGCAGTACTTC CASSPGGSRLYEQYF
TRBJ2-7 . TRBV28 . TGTGCCAGCAGTTCCCCCCCCGGGGGAGGGGGTCGTGAGCAGTACTTC CASSSPPGGGGREQYF
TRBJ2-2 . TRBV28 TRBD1 TGTGCCAGCAGTTTCCTCGACAGGGCCTACACCGGGGAGCTGTTTTTT CASSFLDRAYTGELFF
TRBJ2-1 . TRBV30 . TGTGCCTCAGGGAGGAAAAACTACAATGAGCAGTTCTTC CASGRKNYNEQFF
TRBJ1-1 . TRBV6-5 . TGTGCCAGCATCCCACAGGGCGGGACTGAAGCTTTCTTT CASIPQGGTEAFF
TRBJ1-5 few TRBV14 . TGTGCCAGCAGCCCCGCAGGGGTCCCTAATCAGCCCCAGCATTTT CASSPAGVPNQPQHF
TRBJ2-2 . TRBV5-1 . TGCGCCAGCAGCTTGGGAGGCACCGGGGAGCTGTTTTTT CASSLGGTGELFF
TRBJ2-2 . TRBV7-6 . TGTGCCAGCAGCTTAGCAGGCGGGAACACCGGGGAGCTGTTTTTT CASSLAGGNTGELFF
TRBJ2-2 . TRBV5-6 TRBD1 TGTGCCAGCAGCTTGTTCACAGGGGGTTTAGGCGGGGAGCTGTTTTTT CASSLFTGGLGGELFF
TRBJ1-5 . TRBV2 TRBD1 TGTGCCAGCAGTAGACAGGGGTACAATCAGCCCCAGCATTTT CASSRQGYNQPQHF
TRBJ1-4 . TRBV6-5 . TGTGCCAGCAGTTACTCGGTCGGAGGAGAAAAACTGTTTTTT CASSYSVGGEKLFF
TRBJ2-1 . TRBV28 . TGTGCCAGCAGTTTAGGAGGGACAGCCAGGAATGAGCAGTTCTTC CASSLGGTARNEQFF
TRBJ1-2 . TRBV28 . TGTGCCAGCGCGTCCTTTGTCGTCTATGGCTACACCTTC CASASFVVYGYTF
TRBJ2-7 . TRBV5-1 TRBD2 TGCGCCAGCAGCTTAGGGACTAGCGGGAGGATCTACGAGCAGTACTTC CASSLGTSGRIYEQYF
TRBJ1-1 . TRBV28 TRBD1 TGTGCCAGCTCGACAGGGGGTTTTATCTCGGGTGAAGCTTTCTTT CASSTGGFISGEAFF
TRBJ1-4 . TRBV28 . TGTGCCAGCAGATCGGGACAAATAAATGAAAAACTGTTTTTT CASRSGQINEKLFF
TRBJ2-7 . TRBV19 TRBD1 TGTGCCAGTAGTCGGAGACAGGGAACCTACGAGCAGTACTTC CASSRRQGTYEQYF
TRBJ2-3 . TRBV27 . TGTGCCAGCAGTTTAAGCCAGCCAGCCACAGATAGTACGCAGTATTTT CASSLSQPATDSTQYF
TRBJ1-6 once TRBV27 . TGTGCCAGCAGTAACGCCTCTGGGAGGCCAAAGGGACCCCTCCACTTT CASSNASGRPKGPLHF
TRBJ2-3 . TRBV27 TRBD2 TGTGCCAGCAGTTTGGTAGCGGGGTACACAGATACGCAGTATTTT CASSLVAGYTDTQYF
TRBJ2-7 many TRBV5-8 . TGTGCCAGCAGCTCTCGAGGGCCCTCCTACGAGCAGTACTTC CASSSRGPSYEQYF
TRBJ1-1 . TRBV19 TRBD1 TGTGCCAGTAGTCGGGGACAGGGTAGCGCTGAAGCTTTCTTT CASSRGQGSAEAFF
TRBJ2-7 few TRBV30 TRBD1 TGTGCCTGGAGTAAGGGGGCAAGGTACGAGCAGTACTTC CAWSKGARYEQYF
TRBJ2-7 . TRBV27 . TGTGCCAGCCGTGAGGGGACACCGATGGGGGAGCAGTACTTC CASREGTPMGEQYF
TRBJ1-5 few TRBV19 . TGTGCCAGTGGACGTAGGGGTAATCAGCCCCAGCATTTT CASGRRGNQPQHF
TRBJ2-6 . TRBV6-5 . TGTGCCAGCAGAACATTGGCCTCTGGGGCCAACGTCCTGACTTTC CASRTLASGANVLTF
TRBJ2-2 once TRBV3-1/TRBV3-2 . TGTGCCAGCAGTTATCGGGGAACGAACACCGGGGAGCTGTTTTTT CASSYRGTNTGELFF
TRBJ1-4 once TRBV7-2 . TGTGCCAGCAGCCCACAGGGACGGCGACGTAGGGAAAAACTGTTTTTT CASSPQGRRRREKLFF
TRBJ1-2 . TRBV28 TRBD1 TGTGCCAGCAGTACACGGACAGGAGCGGGCTACACCTTC CASSTRTGAGYTF
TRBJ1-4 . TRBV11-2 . TGTGCCAGCAGCTCGGTTCGTGCAACTAATGAAAAACTGTTTTTT CASSSVRATNEKLFF
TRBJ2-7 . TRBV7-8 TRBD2 TGTGCCAGCAGCGTAGGAGTCGCGGGAGCCTACGAGCAGTACTTC CASSVGVAGAYEQYF
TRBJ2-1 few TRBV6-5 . TGTGCCAGCAGTTACTTTAGTCGGAGCCAGGGTGAGCAGTTCTTC CASSYFSRSQGEQFF
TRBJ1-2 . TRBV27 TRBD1 TGTGCCAGCAGTTTATCGATAGGCAGGGGGCTTGGCTACACCTTC CASSLSIGRGLGYTF
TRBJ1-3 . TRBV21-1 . TGTGCCAGCAGCAGACACCTCCGGGACAAAGGAAACACCATATATTTT CASSRHLRDKGNTIYF
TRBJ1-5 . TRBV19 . TGTGCCAGTAGTATAGGACGCAGGGAAGGCAATCAGCCCCAGCATTTT CASSIGRREGNQPQHF
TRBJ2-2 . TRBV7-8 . TGTGCCAGCAGCGCGTTGAGCGTAAACACCGGGGAGCTGTTTTTT CASSALSVNTGELFF